This T cell receptor (beta chain) was recovered during a study of CD8 T cells in Susac syndrome. CDR1 SEHNR and CDR2 FQNEAQ come from the germline V gene (reference sequence). The length of the CDR3 is 13 residues. V lost 5 bases to trimming and J lost 6 bases, with 11 bases between them. RNA was extracted with the RNeasy kit, and a quantity of about 0.5 to 1 ug was reverse transcribed using random hexamers. Amplification of TCR beta CDR3 across 54 Vbeta and 13 Jbeta was performed with immunoSEQ multiplex PCR. Each CDR3 protein gets one entry after TCRdb re-called the immunoSEQ multiplex PCR reads with MiXCR. Among 50,000 or so distinct CDR3 sequences listed, just over 90% were seen once. Purification of the CD8+ and CD4+ T cells relied on negative isolation, and TEMRA cells underwent FACS enrichment.

The TCR comes from a human donor with multiple sclerosis. Sequenced material: CD8+ T cells from PBMCs. The chain uses TRBV7-9 and TRBJ2-1; D gene ambiguous. The DNA of the CDR3 is TGTGCCAGCAGCCCCCCTGGGCGCAATGAGCAGTTCTTC. It translates to CASSPPGRNEQFF. The full variable domain, rest sourced from reference TRBV7-9 and TRBJ2-1, is DTGVSQNPRHKITKRGQNVTFRCDPISEHNRLYWYRQTLGQGPEFLTYFQNEAQLEKSRLLSDRFSAERPKGSFSTLEIQRTEQGDSAMYLCASSPPGRNEQFFGPGTRLTVL.